Presented here are 7 T cell receptor beta chains from one specimen sequenced in a study of patients and donors after allogeneic stem cell transplantation. TCRdb reanalysed the RT-PCR reads using MiXCR and keeps one entry per CDR3 protein. The data contain about 960,000 distinct CDR3 sequences, roughly 17% of them seen just once; the ten biggest clones take up 5% to 7.5%. The sample consisted of blood, either unsorted or a sorted T cell fraction (not recorded which). The receptors were sampled from a human donor who was either an allogeneic HSCT recipient or a stem cell or donor lymphocyte infusion donor (not recorded which). It is not recorded whose cells these are; they may come from a transplant donor.

This chain uses TRBV3-1 with TRBJ2-5; maybe TRBD2 (5 bases). The CDR3 loop spans 16 amino acids. V shed 4 bases and J shed 1 base, with 16 bases lying between them. Germline V gene lookup returns CDR1 LGHDT and CDR2 YNNKEL (reference sequence). The CDR3: CASSLGFAGSQETQYF. The CDR3 DNA follows: TGTGCCAGCAGCCTCGGTTTCGCGGGTAGCCAAGAGACCCAGTACTTC.

This clonotype was detected once. The rearrangement links TRBV24-1 to TRBJ2-2, with 10 positions matching TRBD2. Losses at the gene ends were 7 bases for V and 4 bases for J; bases not matched to a gene: 8. CDR1 and CDR2 (germline): KGHDR, SFDVKD. This CDR3 has 16 residues. For the CDR3, the DNA is TGTGCCACCAGAGAAACTAGCGGGATTCGCACCGGGGAGCTGTTTTTT. It specifies CATRETSGIRTGELFF.

This chain connects TRBV12-3 or TRBV12-4 to TRBJ1-2; 9 nucleotides align to TRBD1. The CDR3 runs to 15 residues. V shed 6 bases, J shed 3 bases, and the junction held 8 bases outside the gene matches. The CDR3 sequence: CASRTPGQGDYGYTF. The CDR3 DNA is TGTGCCAGCAGGACTCCGGGACAGGGAGACTATGGCTACACCTTC.

This clonotype turned up a few times. The chain employs TRBV10-3 and TRBJ2-2; tentatively, D is TRBD1 (6 bases). CDR3 length equals 16 residues. Germline loops: CDR1 ENHRY, CDR2 SYGVKD. The V gene lost 10 bases and the J gene lost 4 bases, with 22 bases spanning the gap. As DNA, the CDR3 is TGTGCCACCGGTAGATCACAGGGAGAGAGCACCGGGGAGCTGTTTTTT. Translating gives CATGRSQGESTGELFF.

This clonotype was counted a few times. CDR3 residues: CASSQAGAPPDTQYF. The CDR3 coding sequence is TGTGCCAGCTCCCAAGCGGGAGCCCCGCCAGATACGCAGTATTTT. This rearrangement joins TRBV5-6 to TRBJ2-3; TRBD2 aligns across 8 bases. CDR3 size: 15 residues. CDR1 SGHDT and CDR2 YYEEEE come from the germline V gene. After removal of 7 bases from V and 4 bases from J, the junction contained 11 bases not matched to a gene.

The chain carries TRBV19 and TRBJ1-4; 7 bases line up with TRBD1. CDR1 and CDR2 from the germline V gene are LNHDA and SQIVND (reference sequence). This CDR3 has 13 residues. V lost 6 bases, J lost 8 bases, and 6 bases stayed unmatched. CDR3 protein: CASRTTGREKLFF. CDR3 coding DNA: TGTGCCAGTAGGACGACAGGGAGGGAAAAACTGTTTTTT.

The V call is TRBV9, the J call TRBJ2-3; the D call may be TRBD1 or TRBD2 (5 bases each). Trimming took off 2 bases at V and 2 bases at J, with 9 bases between the two ends. The CDR3 has 14 residues. The germline V gene encodes CDR1 SGDLS and CDR2 YYNGEE. CDR3 DNA: TGTGCCAGCAGCGTTGAGGGGCTCACAGATACGCAGTATTTT. Its translation: CASSVEGLTDTQYF. The full variable domain, its missing parts supplied by reference TRBV9 and TRBJ2-3, is DSGVTQTPKHLITATGQRVTLRCSPRSGDLSVYWYQQSLDQGLQFLIQYYNGEERAKGNILERFSAQQFPDLHSELNLSSLELGDSALYFCASSVEGLTDTQYFGPGTRLTVL.